Listed below are T cell receptor beta chains from one sample, sequenced in a study of blood T cell repertoires in COVID-19. Sequenced by immunoSEQ multiplex PCR; TCRdb stores in-frame clones only, minus some. The sample has 200,000 to 300,000 clones, roughly 80% seen once. Sequencing used peripheral blood. These receptors all come from a woman between 18 and 29 years old with acute or convalescent COVID-19. The CDR3 runs from the conserved cysteine through the conserved F or W. The D gene is left open where the match is weak. Expanded clones are given a class, and other clones once, few, many or no size at all.

v_gene	abundance	d_gene	j_gene	CDR3aa	CDR3nt
TRBV24-1	NA	TRBD1	TRBJ2-3	CATSDTGTGPTDTQYF	TGTGCCACCAGTGATACCGGGACAGGGCCCACAGATACGCAGTATTTT
TRBV18	NA	NA	TRBJ2-3	CASSYGTSAFGDTQYF	TGTGCCAGCTCATACGGGACATCGGCTTTTGGAGATACGCAGTATTTT
TRBV3-1/TRBV3-2	once	TRBD1	TRBJ1-1	CASSLPRTGGVMNTEAFF	TGTGCCAGCAGCCTACCTCGGACAGGGGGCGTGATGAACACTGAAGCTTTCTTT
TRBV7-9	NA	NA	TRBJ2-5	CASSLGGSLGSGETQYF	TGTGCCAGCAGCTTAGGTGGATCCCTAGGGAGTGGTGAGACCCAGTACTTC
TRBV7-9	NA	NA	TRBJ1-2	CASSSTLGGGYTF	TGTGCCAGCAGCTCAACTCTTGGGGGCGGCTACACCTTC
TRBV11-2	NA	NA	TRBJ1-3	CASTAGNTIYF	TGTGCCAGCACCGCTGGAAACACCATATATTTT
TRBV7-2	NA	NA	TRBJ1-2	CASSLAGSPNYGYTF	TGTGCCAGCAGCTTAGCAGGGAGCCCTAACTATGGCTACACCTTC
TRBV5-4	few	TRBD1	TRBJ1-2	CASNRQGTNYGYTF	TGTGCCAGCAACAGACAGGGGACTAACTATGGCTACACCTTC
TRBV29-1	NA	TRBD2	TRBJ2-5	CSVEDWGGKETQYF	TGCAGCGTTGAAGATTGGGGAGGGAAAGAGACCCAGTACTTC
TRBV30	NA	TRBD1	TRBJ2-1	CAWWTGSGNEQFF	TGTGCCTGGTGGACAGGCTCAGGCAATGAGCAGTTCTTC
TRBV4-3	NA	NA	TRBJ1-2	CASSQDWGGGDGYTF	TGCGCCAGCAGCCAAGATTGGGGGGGAGGGGATGGCTACACCTTC
TRBV10-3	NA	TRBD2	TRBJ2-7	CAINRTSGAYEQYF	TGTGCCATCAACCGGACTAGCGGGGCCTACGAGCAGTACTTC
TRBV6-1	NA	NA	TRBJ2-1	CASSEWAANEQFF	TGTGCCAGCAGTGAATGGGCAGCCAATGAGCAGTTCTTC
TRBV10-2	NA	TRBD1	TRBJ1-1	CASRGQGSGEAFF	TGCGCCAGCAGAGGACAGGGTTCGGGTGAAGCTTTCTTT
TRBV27	NA	TRBD1	TRBJ1-5	CASSLRTGAQGSNQPQHF	TGTGCCAGCAGTTTGCGGACAGGGGCGCAGGGAAGCAATCAGCCCCAGCATTTT
TRBV6-5	NA	TRBD1	TRBJ1-5	CASSDGQGGQPQHF	TGTGCCAGCTCCGACGGACAGGGGGGACAGCCCCAGCATTTT
TRBV7-2	NA	TRBD2	TRBJ2-7	CASSPGLAGSYEQYF	TGTGCCAGCAGCCCGGGACTAGCGGGCTCCTACGAGCAGTACTTC
TRBV18	NA	NA	TRBJ2-5	CASSPAAGPETQYF	TGTGCCAGCTCACCAGCAGCAGGGCCGGAGACCCAGTACTTC
TRBV28	NA	NA	TRBJ2-3	CASSLARGSTDTQYF	TGTGCCAGCAGTTTAGCCCGGGGGAGCACAGATACGCAGTATTTT
TRBV7-2	once	NA	TRBJ1-2	CASSPQDSGFYGYTF	TGTGCCAGCAGCCCTCAAGACTCAGGGTTCTATGGCTACACCTTC
TRBV19	NA	TRBD1	TRBJ1-5	CASRAPGQGLFGNQPQHF	TGTGCCAGTAGAGCGCCGGGACAGGGACTTTTTGGCAATCAGCCCCAGCATTTT
TRBV4-3	NA	TRBD2	TRBJ2-7	CASSQELRLAGIYEQYF	TGCGCCAGCAGCCAAGAATTAAGGCTAGCGGGAATCTACGAGCAGTACTTC
TRBV5-1	NA	NA	TRBJ2-1	CASSLDGVNNEQFF	TGCGCCAGCAGCTTGGACGGGGTAAACAATGAGCAGTTCTTC
TRBV7-2	NA	NA	TRBJ2-5	CASSRGGAGETQYF	TGTGCCAGCAGCCGGGGTGGAGCGGGAGAGACCCAGTACTTC
TRBV5-1	NA	NA	TRBJ2-2	CASSDINGGELFF	TGCGCCAGCAGCGACATCAATGGCGGGGAGCTGTTTTTT
TRBV4-2	NA	TRBD2	TRBJ2-1	CASSQGLAGLSYNEQFF	TGTGCCAGCAGCCAGGGACTAGCGGGACTTTCCTACAATGAGCAGTTCTTC
TRBV5-6	once	NA	TRBJ1-3	CASSRQGGWDFSGNTIYF	TGTGCCAGCAGTCGTCAGGGTGGGTGGGATTTCTCTGGAAACACCATATATTTT
TRBV11-3	few	TRBD2	TRBJ2-1	CASSPGTSGYNEQFF	TGTGCCAGCAGCCCCGGGACTAGCGGCTACAATGAGCAGTTCTTC
TRBV7-2	NA	NA	TRBJ1-2	CASSTVAGYTF	TGTGCCAGCAGCACGGTAGCGGGCTACACCTTC
TRBV6-5	NA	TRBD1	TRBJ1-2	CASSYSPPGGDGYTF	TGTGCCAGCAGTTACTCCCCTCCAGGGGGAGATGGCTACACCTTC
TRBV4-3	NA	NA	TRBJ1-3	CASSRAGANSGNTIYF	TGCGCCAGCAGCCGGGCAGGGGCGAATTCTGGAAACACCATATATTTT
TRBV10-3	once	TRBD1	TRBJ2-7	CAISGQGAAYEQYF	TGTGCCATCAGTGGTCAGGGGGCGGCTTACGAGCAGTACTTC
TRBV4-3	NA	NA	TRBJ2-7	CASSRDRGAYEQYF	TGCGCCAGCAGCCGTGATAGGGGTGCGTACGAGCAGTACTTC
TRBV12-3/TRBV12-4	NA	TRBD2	TRBJ2-1	CASSSSGREQFF	TGTGCCAGCAGTAGTAGCGGGAGGGAGCAGTTCTTC
TRBV18	few	TRBD1	TRBJ2-6	CASSPGQGRPGANVLTF	TGTGCCAGCTCACCGGGACAGGGGCGTCCTGGGGCCAACGTCCTGACTTTC
TRBV6-5	NA	TRBD1	TRBJ2-7	CASSPGTGRSEQYF	TGTGCCAGCAGCCCCGGGACAGGGAGGAGCGAGCAGTACTTC
TRBV5-1	NA	TRBD1	TRBJ2-4	CASSAGTDVYKNIQYF	TGCGCCAGCAGCGCAGGGACAGATGTCTACAAAAACATTCAGTACTTC
TRBV6-6	NA	NA	TRBJ1-2	CASTPNPRVNYGYTF	TGTGCCAGCACCCCAAACCCCAGGGTAAACTATGGCTACACCTTC
TRBV28	once	NA	TRBJ1-3	CATTPGELPGNTIYF	TGTGCCACTACACCCGGGGAACTCCCTGGAAACACCATATATTTT
TRBV30	NA	NA	TRBJ2-5	CAWMRGWAQETQYF	TGTGCCTGGATGAGAGGGTGGGCCCAAGAGACCCAGTACTTC
TRBV12-3/TRBV12-4	NA	NA	TRBJ2-7	CASSGGIEQYF	TGTGCCAGCAGTGGGGGGATCGAGCAGTACTTC